A selection of T cell receptor beta chains follows, all from one sample in a study of T cells in Graves' hyperthyroidism and ophthalmopathy. MiXCR, run by TCRdb on the multiplex PCR reads, gives a single entry per CDR3 protein. This repertoire shows about 530,000 distinct CDR3 sequences, 17% found once; its top ten account for about 16%. The specimen sequenced was blood. These receptors were taken from a young woman with Graves' ophthalmopathy. Each CDR3 is given with its conserved first and last residue. Each record gives: V gene, J gene, clone size, D gene, CDR3 protein, CDR3 DNA. D genes are given only for firm matches. Size is stated for part of the rows, as once, few or many counts, or as a class when the clone is expanded.

>TRBV4-3|TRBJ2-1|-|TRBD1
CASSQGTGDREQFF
TGCGCCAGCAGCCAAGGGACAGGAGATAGGGAGCAGTTCTTC
>TRBV7-8|TRBJ2-5|many|-
CASSLWAGVTETQYF
TGTGCCAGCAGCTTATGGGCCGGGGTGACAGAGACCCAGTACTTC
>TRBV6-2/TRBV6-3|TRBJ2-5|many|TRBD2
CASSYSGLAPETQYF
TGTGCCAGCAGTTACTCCGGACTAGCGCCAGAGACCCAGTACTTC
>TRBV27|TRBJ2-1|few|TRBD1
CASRTTGGRHNEQFF
TGTGCCAGCAGAACGACAGGGGGGAGACACAATGAGCAGTTCTTC
>TRBV7-9|TRBJ2-5|few|TRBD2
CASSAPGLAGDQETQYF
TGTGCCAGCAGCGCCCCCGGACTAGCGGGAGACCAAGAGACCCAGTACTTC
>TRBV7-8|TRBJ1-1|-|TRBD1
CASERGRGTEAFF
TGTGCCAGCGAAAGGGGGCGAGGAACTGAAGCTTTCTTT
>TRBV2|TRBJ2-7|many|-
CASRVVQPYEQYF
TGTGCCAGCAGGGTTGTACAACCTTACGAGCAGTACTTC
>TRBV3-1|TRBJ1-1|many|TRBD1
CASSPAHRGTEAFF
TGTGCCAGCAGCCCCGCGCACAGGGGCACTGAAGCTTTCTTT
>TRBV15|TRBJ2-7|few|TRBD1
CATSRGQGENEQYF
TGTGCCACCAGCAGGGGACAGGGGGAAAACGAGCAGTACTTC
>TRBV20-1|TRBJ2-6|many|-
CSAKVVPSSGANVLTF
TGCAGTGCTAAGGTGGTACCATCCTCTGGGGCCAACGTCCTGACTTTC
>TRBV28|TRBJ2-4|many|-
CASSRLGKNIQYF
TGTGCCAGCAGTCGACTAGGCAAAAACATTCAGTACTTC
>TRBV28|TRBJ1-6|many|TRBD1
CASSPGTGGTSPLHF
TGTGCCAGCAGTCCGGGGACAGGAGGAACTTCACCCCTCCACTTT
>TRBV29-1|TRBJ2-5|many|-
CSVGLDSQETQYF
TGCAGCGTTGGACTGGACAGCCAAGAGACCCAGTACTTC
>TRBV12-3/TRBV12-4|TRBJ1-2|few|-
CASSFQITNYGYTF
TGTGCCAGCAGTTTCCAGATAACTAACTATGGCTACACCTTC
>TRBV7-6|TRBJ2-3|many|TRBD2
CASSLDGGLADTQYF
TGTGCCAGCAGCTTAGACGGGGGGTTGGCAGATACGCAGTATTTT
>TRBV19|TRBJ2-3|-|-
CASSMTPTDTQYF
TGTGCCAGTAGTATGACTCCCACGGATACGCAGTATTTT
>TRBV5-1|TRBJ2-5|many|TRBD1
CASSSPGQGAGETQYF
TGCGCCAGCAGCTCCCCGGGACAGGGGGCAGGGGAGACCCAGTACTTC
>TRBV9|TRBJ2-1|many|-
CATSAGGLWDEQFF
TGTGCCACCTCGGCAGGGGGGCTCTGGGATGAGCAGTTCTTC
>TRBV13|TRBJ2-5|-|-
CASSLGWEEETQYF
TGTGCCAGCAGCTTAGGGTGGGAGGAAGAGACCCAGTACTTC
>TRBV29-1|TRBJ2-7|-|-
CSSLGSDTYEQYF
TGCAGCTCCCTAGGGAGCGACACTTACGAGCAGTACTTC
>TRBV29-1|TRBJ2-1|-|-
CSVVGRSYNEQFF
TGCAGCGTTGTTGGGCGCTCGTACAATGAGCAGTTCTTC
>TRBV6-1|TRBJ1-5|many|-
CASSTHQPQHF
TGTGCCAGCAGTACCCATCAGCCCCAGCATTTT
>TRBV4-1|TRBJ2-1|-|-
CASSQVRNEQFF
TGCGCCAGCAGCCAAGTCCGCAATGAGCAGTTCTTC
>TRBV5-1|TRBJ2-7|many|TRBD2
CASSYAREGSYEQYF
TGCGCCAGCAGCTACGCGAGGGAGGGGTCCTACGAGCAGTACTTC
>TRBV28|TRBJ1-1|-|TRBD1
CASSFNAGGATEAFF
TGTGCCAGCAGTTTTAACGCAGGGGGGGCGACTGAAGCTTTCTTT
>TRBV20-1|TRBJ2-5|many|TRBD2
CSARDSGTRARETQYF
TGCAGTGCTAGAGATTCCGGGACTAGGGCAAGGGAGACCCAGTACTTC
>TRBV7-2|TRBJ2-1|many|-
CASRPWRGVYNEQFF
TGTGCCAGCAGGCCCTGGAGGGGGGTCTACAATGAGCAGTTCTTC